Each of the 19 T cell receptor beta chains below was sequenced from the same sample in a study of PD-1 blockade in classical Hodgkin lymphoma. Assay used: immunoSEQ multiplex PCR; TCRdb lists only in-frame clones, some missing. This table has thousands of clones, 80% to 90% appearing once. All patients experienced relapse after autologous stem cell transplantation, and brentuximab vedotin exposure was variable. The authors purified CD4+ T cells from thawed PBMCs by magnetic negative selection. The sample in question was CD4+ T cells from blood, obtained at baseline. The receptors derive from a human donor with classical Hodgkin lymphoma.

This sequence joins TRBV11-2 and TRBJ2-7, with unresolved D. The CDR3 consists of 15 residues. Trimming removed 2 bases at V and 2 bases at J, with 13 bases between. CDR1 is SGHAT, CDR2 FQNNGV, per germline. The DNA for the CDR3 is TGTGCCAGCAGCTTAATACTGTCTGATGCCTACGAGCAGTACTTC. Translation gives CASSLILSDAYEQYF. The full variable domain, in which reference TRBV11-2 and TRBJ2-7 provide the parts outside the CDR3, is EAGVAQSPRYKIIEKRQSVAFWCNPISGHATLYWYQQILGQGPKLLIQFQNNGVVDDSQLPKDRFSAERLKGVDSTLKIQPAKLEDSAVYLCASSLILSDAYEQYFGPGTRLTVT.

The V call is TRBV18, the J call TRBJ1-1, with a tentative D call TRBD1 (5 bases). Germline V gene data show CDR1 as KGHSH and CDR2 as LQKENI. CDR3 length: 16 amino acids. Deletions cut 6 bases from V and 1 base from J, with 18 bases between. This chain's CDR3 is CASSLEGRLRNTEAFF. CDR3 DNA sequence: TGTGCCAGCTCGTTGGAGGGGAGATTAAGGAACACTGAAGCTTTCTTT.

The CDR3 protein is CASTVGVSVGAYNEQFF. The CDR3 region has the DNA TGCGCCAGCACCGTGGGGGTGAGTGTGGGGGCCTACAATGAGCAGTTCTTC. This chain uses TRBV5-1 with TRBJ2-1, with D possibly called TRBD1 or TRBD2 (5 bases each). Looked up from germline, CDR1 is SGHRS and CDR2 is YFSETQ. This CDR3 comprises 17 residues. Trimming pared 6 bases from V and 2 bases from J, leaving 21 bases between.

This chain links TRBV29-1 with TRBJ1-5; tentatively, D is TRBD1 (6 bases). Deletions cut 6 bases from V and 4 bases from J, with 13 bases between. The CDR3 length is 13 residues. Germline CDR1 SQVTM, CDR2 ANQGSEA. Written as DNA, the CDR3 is TGCAGCGTCGAACAGGGTCTAAATCAGCCCCAGCATTTT. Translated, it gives CSVEQGLNQPQHF. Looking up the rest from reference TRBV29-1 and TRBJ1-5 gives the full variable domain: SAVISQKPSRDICQRGTSLTIQCQVDSQVTMMFWYRQQPGQSLTLIATANQGSEATYESGFVIDKFPISRPNLTFSTLTVSNMSPEDSSIYLCSVEQGLNQPQHFGDGTRLSIL.

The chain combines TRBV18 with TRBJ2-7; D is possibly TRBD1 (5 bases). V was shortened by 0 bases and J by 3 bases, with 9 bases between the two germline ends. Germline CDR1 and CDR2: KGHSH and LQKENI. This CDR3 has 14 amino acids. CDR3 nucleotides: TGTGCCAGCTCACCACCGGGGCGGATCTACGAGCAGTACTTC. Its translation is CASSPPGRIYEQYF.

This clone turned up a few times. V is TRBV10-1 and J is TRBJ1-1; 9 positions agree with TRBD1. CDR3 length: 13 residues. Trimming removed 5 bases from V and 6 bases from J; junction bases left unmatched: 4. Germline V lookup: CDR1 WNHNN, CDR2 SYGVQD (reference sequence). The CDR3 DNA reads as TGCGCCAGCAGTCTGGACAGGGGCGCTGAAGCTTTCTTT. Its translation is CASSLDRGAEAFF.

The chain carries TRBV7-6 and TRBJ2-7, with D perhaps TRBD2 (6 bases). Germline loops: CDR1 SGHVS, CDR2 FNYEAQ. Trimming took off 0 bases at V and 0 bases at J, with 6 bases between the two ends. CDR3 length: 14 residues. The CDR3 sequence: CASSLAGGSYEQYF. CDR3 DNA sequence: TGTGCCAGCAGCTTAGCGGGGGGCTCCTACGAGCAGTACTTC.

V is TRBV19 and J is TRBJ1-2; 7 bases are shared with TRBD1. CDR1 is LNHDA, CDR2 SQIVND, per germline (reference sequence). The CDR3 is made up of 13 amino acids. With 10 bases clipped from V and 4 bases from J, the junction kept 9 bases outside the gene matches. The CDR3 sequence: CATRLDRVYGYTF. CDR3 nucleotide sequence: TGTGCCACCAGACTCGACAGGGTCTATGGCTACACCTTC.

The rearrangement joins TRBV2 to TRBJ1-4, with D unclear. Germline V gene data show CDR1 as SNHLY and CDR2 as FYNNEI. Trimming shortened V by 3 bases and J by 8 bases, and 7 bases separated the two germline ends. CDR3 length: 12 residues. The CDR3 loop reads CASSDRGEKLFF. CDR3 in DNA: TGTGCCAGCAGTGATCGAGGGGAAAAACTGTTTTTT. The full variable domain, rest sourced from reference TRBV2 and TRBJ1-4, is EPEVTQTPSHQVTQMGQEVILRCVPISNHLYFYWYRQILGQKVEFLVSFYNNEISEKSEIFDDQFSVERPDGSNFTLKIRSTKLEDSAMYFCASSDRGEKLFFGSGTQLSVL.

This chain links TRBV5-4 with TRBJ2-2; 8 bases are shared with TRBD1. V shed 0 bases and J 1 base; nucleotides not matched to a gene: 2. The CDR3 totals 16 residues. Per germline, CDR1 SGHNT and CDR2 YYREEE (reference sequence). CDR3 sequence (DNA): TGTGCCAGCAGCTTGGGGGACAGGCTGAACACCGGGGAGCTGTTTTTT. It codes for CASSLGDRLNTGELFF.

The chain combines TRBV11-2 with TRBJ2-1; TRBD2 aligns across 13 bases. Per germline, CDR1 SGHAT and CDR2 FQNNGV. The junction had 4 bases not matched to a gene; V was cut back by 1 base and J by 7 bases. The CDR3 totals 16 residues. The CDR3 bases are TGTGCCAGCAGCTTAGCCCGGGGACTAGCGGGGAATGAGCAGTTCTTC. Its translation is CASSLARGLAGNEQFF.

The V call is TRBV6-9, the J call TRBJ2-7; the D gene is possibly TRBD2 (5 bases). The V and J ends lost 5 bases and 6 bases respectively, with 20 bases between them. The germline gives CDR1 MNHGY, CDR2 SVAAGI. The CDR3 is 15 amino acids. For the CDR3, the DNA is TGTGCCAGCAGTCGCAAGCGGATCCCTACGACCGAGCAGTACTTC. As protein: CASSRKRIPTTEQYF.

DNA for the CDR3: TGTGCCAGTAGATTTCGGGGGACGGCTGAAGAACCCCAGCATTTT. This translates into CASRFRGTAEEPQHF. The chain combines TRBV19 with TRBJ1-5; tentative D call: TRBD1 (5 bases). V lost 6 bases to trimming and J lost 10 bases, with 22 bases between them. The germline CDR1 and CDR2 sequences are LNHDA and SQIVND (reference sequence). The CDR3 is 15 amino acids.

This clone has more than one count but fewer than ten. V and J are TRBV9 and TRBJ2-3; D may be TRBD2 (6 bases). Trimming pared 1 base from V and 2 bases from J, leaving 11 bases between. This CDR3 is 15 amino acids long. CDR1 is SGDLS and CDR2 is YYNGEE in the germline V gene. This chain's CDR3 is CASSVLAGPTDTQYF. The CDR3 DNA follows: TGTGCCAGCAGCGTACTTGCGGGGCCCACAGATACGCAGTATTTT.

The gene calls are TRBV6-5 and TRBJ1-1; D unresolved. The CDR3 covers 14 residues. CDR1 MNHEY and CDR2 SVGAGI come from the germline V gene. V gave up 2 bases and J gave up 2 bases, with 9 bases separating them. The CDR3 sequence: CASSYGGVNTEAFF. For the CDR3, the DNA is TGTGCCAGCAGTTACGGCGGTGTTAACACTGAAGCTTTCTTT.

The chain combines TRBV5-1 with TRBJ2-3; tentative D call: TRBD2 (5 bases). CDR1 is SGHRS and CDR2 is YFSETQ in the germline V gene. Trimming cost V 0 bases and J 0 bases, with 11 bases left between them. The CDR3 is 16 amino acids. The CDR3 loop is CASSLGFSESTDTQYF. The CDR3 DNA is TGCGCCAGCAGCTTGGGGTTTAGCGAGAGCACAGATACGCAGTATTTT.

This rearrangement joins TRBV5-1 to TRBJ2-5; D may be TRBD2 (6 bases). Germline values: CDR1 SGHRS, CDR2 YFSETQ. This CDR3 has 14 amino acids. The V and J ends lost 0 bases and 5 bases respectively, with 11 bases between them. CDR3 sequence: CASSLEVGRETQYF. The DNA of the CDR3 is TGCGCCAGCAGCTTGGAGGTAGGGAGGGAGACCCAGTACTTC.

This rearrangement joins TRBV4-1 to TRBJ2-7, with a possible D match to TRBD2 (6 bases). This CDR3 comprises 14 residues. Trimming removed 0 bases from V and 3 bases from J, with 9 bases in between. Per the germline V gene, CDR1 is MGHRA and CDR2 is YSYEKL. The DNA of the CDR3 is TGCGCCAGCAGCCAAGATTGGGGGGACTACGAGCAGTACTTC. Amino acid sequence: CASSQDWGDYEQYF.

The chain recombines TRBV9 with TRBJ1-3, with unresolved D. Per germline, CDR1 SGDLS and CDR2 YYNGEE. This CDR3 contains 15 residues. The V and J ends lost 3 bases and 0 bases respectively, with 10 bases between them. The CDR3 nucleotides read TGTGCCAGCAGCGCAGGCCGCGGCTCTGGAAACACCATATATTTT. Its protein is CASSAGRGSGNTIYF.